The present T cell receptor (beta chain) was sequenced within a study of T cells in Graves' hyperthyroidism and ophthalmopathy. General observations from the study: Most clonotypes expanded in thyroid above 0.001 were likewise present in blood.

RNA transcripts were the template for amplifying TCR beta CDR3 regions. HTBI primers drove first-round RT-PCR of the TCR CDR3. TCRdb ran MiXCR on the multiplex PCR reads and lists one entry per CDR3 protein. The sample has some 360,000 distinct CDR3 sequences; 15% to 20% are singletons. The CDR3 is 13 residues long. Germline-derived CDR1 and CDR2 are DFQATT and SNEGSKA (reference sequence). Ophthalmopathy in the patients scored at least 3 on Clinical Activity Score and at least 4 on NOSPECS grade, lasting under 3 months. Uncontrolled infections, other autoimmune diseases, pregnancy or lactation led to exclusion of patients. Orbital computed tomography and thyroid ultrasound, together with serum TRAb and thyroxine and clinical symptoms, were used for diagnoses. With regard to this clonotype: Its target is not known. The junction differs from germline at one of its ends, possibly a read error.

The chain links TRBV20-1 to TRBJ1-2; the D is unclear. The sequence derives from a woman aged 35 to 49 with Graves' ophthalmopathy. The sample taken for sequencing was blood. CDR3 region: CSCGKSPNYDYTF. The CDR3 DNA follows: TGCAGTTGTGGGAAATCCCCTAACTATGACTACACCTTC.